Following are 8 T cell receptor beta chains from one sample sequenced in a study of response to subunit inactivated influenza vaccine. TCRdb processed the RT-PCR reads anew with MiXCR; each CDR3 protein has one entry. The data hold 600,000 to 850,000 distinct CDR3 sequences, with about 14% observed a single time. Material: PBMCs from blood, obtained around 14 days before vaccination. These receptors were collected from a man aged 50-60 years who received an inactivated influenza vaccine.

This chain connects TRBV19 to TRBJ1-5; no reliable D call. Trimming left V 4 bases short and J 4 bases short, with 8 bases between. This CDR3 is built from 13 residues. Germline V gives CDR1 LNHDA, CDR2 SQIVND (reference sequence). CDR3 bases: TGTGCCAGTAGTACAGAATTTAATCAGCCCCAGCATTTT. Its translation is CASSTEFNQPQHF.

This clonotype was observed a few times. This rearrangement joins TRBV7-2 to TRBJ2-3; D is ambiguous. Per the germline V gene, CDR1 is SGHTA and CDR2 is FQGNSA. The CDR3 is 17 amino acids. V dropped 2 bases and J dropped 2 bases, with 17 bases sitting between them. The CDR3 loop reads CASSLRSTRNPTDTQYF. The CDR3 DNA is TGTGCCAGCAGCTTACGCTCCACGAGAAACCCCACAGATACGCAGTATTTT.

This clonotype was detected ten times or more. The gene calls are TRBV28 and TRBJ2-7; 8 bases are shared with TRBD2. Germline V lookup: CDR1 MDHEN, CDR2 SYDVKM. V shed 0 bases and J 3 bases; nucleotides not matched to a gene: 7. The CDR3 contains 16 residues. In DNA, the CDR3 is TGTGCCAGCAGTTTATGGTCCGAAGCGGGAGTCTACGAGCAGTACTTC. Amino acids: CASSLWSEAGVYEQYF.

The chain couples TRBV20-1 to TRBJ1-1, with D perhaps matching TRBD1 (5 bases). Trimming took 3 bases from V and 4 from J, leaving 24 bases between them. Germline lookup yields CDR1 DFQATT and CDR2 SNEGSKA (reference sequence). This CDR3 contains 17 residues. CDR3 nucleotide sequence: TGCAGTGCTAGCCCCCGATCGGGATCTGTTGGGGGCACTGAAGCTTTCTTT. Amino acids: CSASPRSGSVGGTEAFF.

V gene TRBV12-3 or TRBV12-4 combines with J gene TRBJ1-2; 7 nucleotides line up with TRBD1. The CDR3 is 13 residues long. The V gene end was trimmed by 6 bases and the J gene end by 2 bases; junction bases not matched to a gene: 3. CDR3: CASSQQGNYGYTF. CDR3 nucleotides: TGTGCCAGCAGCCAACAGGGGAACTATGGCTACACCTTC.

V and J are TRBV10-3 and TRBJ2-5; 7 positions agree with TRBD1. In germline, CDR1 is ENHRY, CDR2 SYGVKD. V lost 5 bases, J lost 5 bases, and 2 bases stayed unmatched. The CDR3 sequence is 12 residues long. Here the CDR3 reads CAISTGAETQYF. For the CDR3, the DNA is TGTGCCATCAGTACAGGGGCGGAGACCCAGTACTTC.

Concerning this clonotype itself: The junction departs from germline at one end; a sequencing error may be responsible. This chain uses TRBV6-2 or TRBV6-3 with TRBJ2-5; 7 positions agree with TRBD1. The CDR3 loop spans 14 amino acids. The germline CDR1 and CDR2 sequences are MNHEY and SVGEGT. The CDR3 sequence is CASRTQGRPETQDF. The CDR3 DNA reads as TGTGCCAGCAGGACACAGGGGCGGCCGGAGACCCAGGACTTC.

A few counts support this clonotype. One end of the junction varies from germline; a read error may be responsible. This chain links TRBV18 with TRBJ2-3, with 7 bases identical to TRBD2. This CDR3 contains 14 residues. Germline values: CDR1 KGHSH, CDR2 LQKENI. CDR3 coding DNA: TGTGCCAGCGCACCTAGCGGAAAAACAGATACGCAGTATTTT. Protein: CASAPSGKTDTQYF.